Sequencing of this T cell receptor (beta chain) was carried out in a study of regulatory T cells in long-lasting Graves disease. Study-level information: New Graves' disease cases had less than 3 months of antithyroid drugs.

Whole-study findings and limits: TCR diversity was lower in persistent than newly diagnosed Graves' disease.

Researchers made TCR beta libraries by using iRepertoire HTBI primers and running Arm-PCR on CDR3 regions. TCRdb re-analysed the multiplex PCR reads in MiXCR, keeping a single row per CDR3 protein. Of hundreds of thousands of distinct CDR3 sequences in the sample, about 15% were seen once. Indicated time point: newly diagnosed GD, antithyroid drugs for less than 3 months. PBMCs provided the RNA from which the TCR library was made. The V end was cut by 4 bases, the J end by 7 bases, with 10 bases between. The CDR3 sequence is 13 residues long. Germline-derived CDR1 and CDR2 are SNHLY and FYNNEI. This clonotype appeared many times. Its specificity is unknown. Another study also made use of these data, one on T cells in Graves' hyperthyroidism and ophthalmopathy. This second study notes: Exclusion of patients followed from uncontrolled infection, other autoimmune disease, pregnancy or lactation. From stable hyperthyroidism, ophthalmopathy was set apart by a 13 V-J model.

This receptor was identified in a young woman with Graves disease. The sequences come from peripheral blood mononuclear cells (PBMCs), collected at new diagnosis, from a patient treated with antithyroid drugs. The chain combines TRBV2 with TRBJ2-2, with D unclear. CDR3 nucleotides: TGTGCCAGCAGTGCCTCTGCAGGCGGGGAGCTGTTTTTT. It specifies CASSASAGGELFF.